The source of this T cell receptor (beta chain) is a study of Graves' ophthalmopathy and Graves' hyperthyroidism. Whole-study context: Researchers classed hyperthyroidism as stable given no ophthalmopathy within 18 months of follow-up.

RNA transcripts served as template for amplifying TCR beta CDR3 sequences. An opening RT-PCR round employed HTBI primers and preceded a second-round multiplex PCR. From the multiplex PCR reads, TCRdb called clonotypes with MiXCR, one entry per CDR3 protein. The data contain about 550,000 distinct CDR3 sequences, about 40% of them seen just once; the ten biggest clones take up about 4.1%. The CDR3 sequence is 17 residues long. J gave up 3 bases and V 3 bases, and 8 bases lay outside the gene matches. Germline-derived CDR1 and CDR2 are SGHNT and YENEEA. Hyperthyroidism cases were recent diagnoses of under 2 months' duration in people aged 18 to 65. Serum thyroxine and TRAb, along with clinical symptoms, thyroid ultrasound and orbital computed tomography, were what diagnosis relied on. With regard to this clonotype: Antigen: not known.

Study results and caveats: The study's model predicted ophthalmopathy progression at 70.59% sensitivity and about 72% specificity.

The sequenced material came from peripheral blood or thyroid tissue (not recorded which). This sequence was found in an adult man with Graves' hyperthyroidism. The chain recombines TRBV11-3 with TRBJ2-6, with TRBD1 identical over 7 bases. The CDR3, as DNA: TGTGCCAGCAGCTTTTTCAGGGGGAGAGGTGGGGCCAACGTCCTGACTTTC. It specifies CASSFFRGRGGANVLTF.